The 10 T cell receptor beta chains presented below share a single source sample, sequenced in a study of shared clonotypes between healthy human individuals. Cells designated naive CD8 were CD45RO-negative and were positively selected for CCR7, with terminally differentiated effector memory CD45RA+ cells excluded. Assay used: immunoSEQ multiplex PCR; TCRdb lists only in-frame clones, some missing. The sample has roughly 2.1 million clones, 85% to 95% seen once. Input material: naive CD8+ T cells from PBMCs. The source of these receptors is a man between 18 and 35 years old in good health. Some clones in this sample may be carry-over from other donors' samples.

The chain joins TRBV2 to TRBJ2-1, with 10 bases fitting TRBD2. Trimming took 0 bases from V and 15 from J; bases not matched to a gene: 17. The germline V gene encodes CDR1 SNHLY and CDR2 FYNNEI. The CDR3 covers 17 residues. The CDR3 loop reads CASSEAVGLAGDGEGFF. In DNA form, the CDR3 reads TGTGCCAGCAGTGAAGCGGTCGGCCTAGCGGGAGATGGGGAGGGGTTCTTC.

J is TRBJ2-1 and V is TRBV6-5, with 7 positions matching TRBD2. This CDR3 has 13 amino acids. Germline V gives CDR1 MNHEY, CDR2 SVGAGI. The CDR3 DNA is TGTGGGAGCGGGACCTCTACGACAGATGAGCAGTTCTTC. This gives the protein CGSGTSTTDEQFF.

The rearrangement links TRBV6-9 to TRBJ1-5; no clear D. The CDR3 extends over 15 amino acids. Trimming pared 4 bases from V and 0 bases from J, leaving 10 bases between. CDR1 and CDR2 from the germline V gene are MNHGY and SVAAGI. This chain's CDR3 is CASSFGQYSNQPQHF. In DNA form, the CDR3 reads TGTGCCAGCAGTTTCGGCCAGTATAGCAATCAGCCCCAGCATTTT.

V gene TRBV28 combines with J gene TRBJ2-4, with 7 bases matching TRBD1. Per germline, CDR1 MDHEN and CDR2 SYDVKM. V gave up 5 bases and J gave up 2 bases; unmatched junction bases: 15. The CDR3 sequence is 18 residues long. As DNA, the CDR3 is TGTGCCAGCAGTCCAGACAGGGTGACTTCGTGGACCAAAAACATTCAGTACTTC. Translation gives CASSPDRVTSWTKNIQYF. Variable domain in full (rest from reference TRBV28 and TRBJ2-4): DVKVTQSSRYLVKRTGEKVFLECVQDMDHENMFWYRQDPGLGLRLIYFSYDVKMKEKGDIPEGYSVSREKKERFSLILESASTNQTSMYLCASSPDRVTSWTKNIQYFGAGTRLSVL.

A single count supports this clone. The CDR3, as DNA: TGTGCCAGCACTGACTTACTAGCGGGAGGTCATGAGCAGTACTTC. It specifies CASTDLLAGGHEQYF. The chain is built from TRBV2 and TRBJ2-7; 12 positions match TRBD2. V lost 7 bases to trimming and J lost 7 bases; unmatched junction nucleotides: 11. Germline CDR1 is SNHLY and CDR2 is FYNNEI. The CDR3 is 15 residues long.

V and J are TRBV7-9 and TRBJ2-7; 8 nucleotides match TRBD1. The CDR3 has 15 residues. After removal of 1 base from V and 3 bases from J, the junction contained 5 bases not matched to a gene. Looked up from germline, CDR1 is SEHNR and CDR2 is FQNEAQ (reference sequence). The CDR3 nucleotides read TGTGCCAGCAGCTTAGTGGCAGGGGGCTTCTACGAGCAGTACTTC. Amino acid sequence: CASSLVAGGFYEQYF.

The J gene is TRBJ2-7, the V gene TRBV27, with 11 bases matching TRBD2. The trim removed 2 bases at V and 6 bases at J, leaving 6 bases unmatched. Per the germline V gene, CDR1 is MNHEY and CDR2 is SMNVEV (reference sequence). This CDR3 contains 15 residues. CDR3 in DNA: TGTGCCAGCAGTTTAGGGTTCGGACTAGCGGGCGAGCAGTACTTC. Protein sequence: CASSLGFGLAGEQYF.

This sequence joins TRBV28 and TRBJ1-5; 7 bases match TRBD1. The CDR3 has 17 residues. V lost 7 bases to trimming and J lost 0 bases; unmatched junction nucleotides: 12. The germline CDR1 and CDR2 sequences are MDHEN and SYDVKM. The CDR3 region has the DNA TGTGCCAGCACCGCAGGGGGGACGGCATATAGCAATCAGCCCCAGCATTTT. The encoded protein is CASTAGGTAYSNQPQHF. Filled out from reference TRBV28 and TRBJ1-5, the complete variable domain reads DVKVTQSSRYLVKRTGEKVFLECVQDMDHENMFWYRQDPGLGLRLIYFSYDVKMKEKGDIPEGYSVSREKKERFSLILESASTNQTSMYLCASTAGGTAYSNQPQHFGDGTRLSIL.

The V call is TRBV6-1, the J call TRBJ2-1; D not certain. Germline V lookup: CDR1 MNHNS, CDR2 SASEGT. V was trimmed by 10 bases and J by 7 bases, leaving 8 bases between them. This CDR3 has 10 amino acids. The CDR3 region has the DNA TGTGCCACTGCGACGAATGAGCAGTTCTTC. It yields the protein CATATNEQFF.

The chain joins TRBV30 to TRBJ2-3, with D unresolved. The V and J ends lost 0 bases and 6 bases respectively, with 10 bases between them. The germline V gene encodes CDR1 GTSNPN and CDR2 SVGIG (reference sequence). The CDR3 is 13 residues long. CDR3 loop: CAWSVVLGDTQYF. The CDR3 DNA reads TGTGCCTGGAGTGTAGTCCTGGGGGATACGCAGTATTTT.